Given below is one TCR beta chain in context. What it recognizes is unknown. Per the germline V gene, CDR1 is MNHNY and CDR2 is SVGAGI (reference sequence). V lost 6 bases, J lost 1 base, and 9 bases stayed unmatched. The CDR3 runs 15 residues. Assay: immunoSEQ multiplex PCR; the TCRdb copy retains only in-frame clones and omits some. The data show roughly 70,000 clones, with 87% seen just once and 2% to 2.5% held by the top ten. This entry belongs to a study of OX40 agonist ivuxolimab in advanced cancers. Whole-study context: The dose-escalation cohort had hepatocellular carcinoma, melanoma, renal cell or head and neck cancer. Three patients, one with hepatocellular carcinoma and two with cutaneous melanoma, achieved partial responses. Overall study findings and caveats: Expanded clones were, on average, more numerous in CD8+ T cells than in CD4+.

The chain uses TRBV6-6 and TRBJ2-7; TRBD1 agrees at 7 bases. The sequencing here drew on CD4+ or CD8+ T cells sorted from blood, taken in a trial of the OX40 agonist ivuxolimab. This clonotype was obtained from an adult with an advanced solid tumor such as melanoma, head and neck, liver or kidney cancer. The CDR3 DNA reads TGTGCCAGCAGCCTCTCCAGGGGGAGTTCCTACGAGCAGTACTTC. Translating gives CASSLSRGSSYEQYF.